Presented here are 7 T cell receptor beta chains from one specimen sequenced in a study of blood T cell repertoires in COVID-19. Produced via immunoSEQ multiplex PCR; TCRdb's table is partial and in-frame only. The table lists 25,000 to 30,000 clones, under 85% of them singletons. What was sequenced was peripheral blood. These receptors all stem from a woman aged 80 or over with acute or convalescent COVID-19.

The V and J genes are TRBV28 and TRBJ1-3; 8 positions agree with TRBD1. V lost 2 bases, J lost 2 bases, and 8 bases stayed unmatched. Germline V gene lookup returns CDR1 MDHEN and CDR2 SYDVKM. The CDR3 is made up of 17 amino acids. This CDR3 is CASSLLPRTGTGNTIYF. The CDR3 region has the DNA TGTGCCAGCAGTTTACTCCCCCGGACAGGGACTGGAAACACCATATATTTT.

This clone was picked up one time. The V gene is TRBV7-2, the J gene TRBJ2-7; TRBD1 might be the D (6 bases). Trimming took 7 bases from V and 0 from J, leaving 13 bases between them. The CDR3 runs to 14 residues. Germline V gives CDR1 SGHTA, CDR2 FQGNSA. CDR3 protein: CASKTQGSSYEQYF. In DNA, the CDR3 is TGTGCCAGCAAAACACAGGGAAGCTCCTACGAGCAGTACTTC. Drawing the rest from reference TRBV7-2 and TRBJ2-7, the complete variable domain is GAGVSQSPSNKVTEKGKDVELRCDPISGHTALYWYRQSLGQGLEFLIYFQGNSAPDKSGLPSDRFSAERTGGSVSTLTIQRTQQEDSAVYLCASKTQGSSYEQYFGPGTRLTVT.

The CDR3 here is CASSYSNEAFF. CDR3 DNA: TGTGCCAGCAGTTATAGTAATGAAGCTTTCTTT. The V gene is TRBV28, the J gene TRBJ1-1; D is unresolved. CDR1 is MDHEN, CDR2 SYDVKM, per germline. CDR3 length: 11 residues. Trimming cost V 4 bases and J 7 bases, with 7 bases left between them. The variable domain in full, with the rest retrieved from reference TRBV28 and TRBJ1-1, is DVKVTQSSRYLVKRTGEKVFLECVQDMDHENMFWYRQDPGLGLRLIYFSYDVKMKEKGDIPEGYSVSREKKERFSLILESASTNQTSMYLCASSYSNEAFFGQGTRLTVV.

The CDR3 spells CASRKLTSGSDEQFF. CDR3 nucleotides: TGTGCCAGCCGAAAGCTGACTAGCGGGAGTGATGAGCAGTTCTTC. J is TRBJ2-1 and V is TRBV2; TRBD2 agrees at 12 bases. Germline V gene sequence: CDR1 SNHLY, CDR2 FYNNEI. J lost 8 bases, V lost 8 bases, and 10 bases had no gene match. The CDR3 extends over 15 amino acids.

V and J are TRBV28 and TRBJ2-3; TRBD2 matches 9 bases. The germline gives CDR1 MDHEN, CDR2 SYDVKM. This CDR3 is 19 amino acids long. V was clipped by 2 bases and J by 6 bases; unmatched bases: 18. CDR3 amino acids: CASSLQLSWLAGSKDTQYF. CDR3 nucleotides: TGTGCCAGCAGTTTACAGCTGTCTTGGCTAGCGGGGAGTAAGGATACGCAGTATTTT.

The chain couples TRBV28 to TRBJ1-1; a weak D match, TRBD1 (6 bases). V shed 3 bases and J shed 4 bases, with 12 bases lying between them. The CDR3 covers 14 residues. CDR1 MDHEN and CDR2 SYDVKM come from the germline V gene. The CDR3 DNA reads TGTGCCAGCAGTTTGAGGGAGGGGGGCACTGAAGCTTTCTTT. Translated: CASSLREGGTEAFF.

The rearrangement links TRBV19 to TRBJ1-1, with TRBD1 matching 11 bases. The germline V gene has CDR1 LNHDA and CDR2 SQIVND (reference sequence). This CDR3 has 14 amino acids. V was pared by 8 bases and J by 1 base, with 3 bases of the junction left unmatched. In DNA, the CDR3 is TGTGCCAGTGGGACAGGGGGTCCGAACACTGAAGCTTTCTTT. This encodes CASGTGGPNTEAFF.